This note documents a single T cell receptor (beta chain) sequence. The data stem from a study of blood T cell repertoires in COVID-19. Across the study: Material from acute and convalescent COVID-19 was sourced from the United States, Italy and Spain.

Data came from immunoSEQ multiplex PCR; TCRdb stores just in-frame clones and leaves some out. The sample carries hundreds of thousands of clones, approximately 92% recorded once. The CDR3 is 17 amino acids. J was trimmed by 2 bases and V by 2 bases; bases with no gene match: 11. Germline values: CDR1 SGHTS, CDR2 YDEGEE. The source material was PBMCs or T cells enriched from blood (not recorded which). The sequence derives from a man between 25 and 39 years old who had recovered from COVID-19. The V and J genes are TRBV5-8 and TRBJ2-3; 7 bases fit TRBD2. In DNA, the CDR3 is TGTGCCAGCAGCTTTATGGCTGCTAGCGGTTACACAGATACGCAGTATTTT. Translation: CASSFMAASGYTDTQYF.